This T cell receptor (beta chain) came from a study of Ad26.COV2.S vaccination and SARS-CoV-2 variants. Findings and limits, study-wide: Measurements of TCR breadth and depth may have given underestimates of the total T cell responses. Vaccinees showed greater spike-specific TCR breadth than placebo recipients. Following vaccination, spike-specific CD8+ and CD4+ T cell responses reportedly exhibited substantial breadth.

As to this clone: Its antigen remains unknown.

As to treatment: 15 to 20 received Ad26.COV2.S at low or high dose, single or two shots; about 5 received placebo; per-sample allocation not given. Day 63 following the first vaccine or placebo injection was when the samples were taken. Boston provided a donor who was an adult aged 18-55 years. CDR1 and CDR2 from the germline V gene are SGDLS and YYNGEE. This CDR3 spans 16 amino acids. Trimming removed 0 bases at V and 6 bases at J, with 13 bases between. Assay: immunoSEQ multiplex PCR; the TCRdb copy retains only in-frame clones and omits some. The data hold a few hundred thousand clones, with approximately 87% observed a single time.

V usage is TRBV9 and J usage is TRBJ1-6, with D perhaps matching TRBD1 (6 bases). This TCR derives from a person aged 18-60 years who received the Ad26.COV2.S COVID-19 vaccine or a placebo. Sample: peripheral blood, taken in a trial of Ad26.COV2.S vaccine versus placebo. CDR3 sequence (DNA): TGTGCCAGCAGCGTAGCTGGGGGGCAGAGTAATTCACCCCTCCACTTT. Its translation is CASSVAGGQSNSPLHF.